The clone carrying this T cell receptor beta chain appeared many times. This record belongs to a study of T cells in Graves' hyperthyroidism and ophthalmopathy. Amplification of TCR beta CDR3 regions was performed using RNA transcripts as template. HTBI primers drove first-round RT-PCR of the TCR CDR3. TCRdb independently ran MiXCR on the multiplex PCR reads; one entry per CDR3 protein. The repertoire holds roughly 150,000 distinct CDR3 sequences, with 9.4% as singletons. V was pared by 3 bases and J by 5 bases, with 8 bases of the junction left unmatched. The CDR3 spans 15 residues. Germline CDR1 is SEHNR and CDR2 is FQNEAQ (reference sequence).

The gene calls are TRBV7-9 and TRBJ2-7; 9 bases agree with TRBD2. Material: blood. This clonotype was sampled from a woman younger than 35 with Graves' hyperthyroidism that later progressed to Graves' ophthalmopathy. This chain's CDR3 is CASSFVRGGWDEQYF. Here the CDR3 DNA reads TGTGCCAGCAGCTTTGTGCGGGGGGGCTGGGACGAGCAGTACTTC.